This TCR beta chain came from a study of identical twins. CDR3 length equals 14 residues. With 0 bases removed from V and 2 bases from J, the gap between germline ends came to 8 bases. Per germline, CDR1 LGHDT and CDR2 YNNKEL (reference sequence). TCRdb re-called the 5' RACE reads through MiXCR, storing one row per CDR3 protein. The table records 200,000 to 250,000 distinct CDR3 sequences, 6.5% of them present only once. This clonotype was observed many times. Another study also made use of these data, one on T cells expressing NK-cell markers. That paper adds: The authors applied an anti-gamma-delta TCR antibody in several experiments, and it restricted sorting to alpha-beta TCR T cells. Among CD8+ T cells from 5 to 7 donors, dominant NKG2C+ clonotypes accounted for roughly 1.0-7.0%.

This clonotype originated in a young woman in good health. V usage is TRBV3-1 and J usage is TRBJ2-7, with D uncertain. Specimen: CD8+ T cells sorted from blood. The CDR3 sequence is CASSQDTSTYEQYF. The CDR3 coding sequence is TGTGCCAGCAGCCAAGACACTTCCACCTACGAGCAGTACTTC.